Below, 21 T cell receptor beta chains from the same sample are listed, as sequenced in a study of CD8+ T cells in alopecia areata. RNA was extracted and reverse transcribed into cDNA as the sequencing template. Sequencing was performed with immunoSEQ multiplex PCR; in TCRdb, only in-frame clones are kept and a portion is missing. The sample has under 300,000 clones; about 68% are singletons. The sample consisted of CD4+ T cells sorted from blood, taken at week 0. The receptors shown here come from a human donor with alopecia areata.

This clone was counted between two and nine times. This chain joins TRBV7-3 and TRBJ2-4; a possible D gene is TRBD2 (7 bases). V lost 5 bases, J lost 7 bases, and 15 bases lay in between. Germline loops: CDR1 SGHTA, CDR2 FQGTGA. The CDR3 is 14 amino acids. The CDR3 loop reads CASSPNGGANIQYF. The CDR3 bases are TGTGCCAGCAGCCCTAATGGGGGGGCGAACATTCAGTACTTC.

V and J are TRBV30 and TRBJ2-7; TRBD1 agrees at 7 bases. Germline-derived CDR1 and CDR2 are GTSNPN and SVGIG (reference sequence). The CDR3 totals 13 residues. Unmatched junction bases numbered 5, after V lost 4 bases and J lost 2 bases. The DNA for the CDR3 is TGTGCCTGGAATCCGACAGGGACCTACGAGCAGTACTTC. This codes for CAWNPTGTYEQYF. The whole variable domain, remainder taken from reference TRBV30 and TRBJ2-7, is SQTIHQWPATLVQPVGSPLSLECTVEGTSNPNLYWYRQAAGRGLQLLFYSVGIGQISSEVPQNLSASRPQDRQFILSSKKLLLSDSGFYLCAWNPTGTYEQYFGPGTRLTVT.

V is TRBV7-2 and J is TRBJ2-2; D is uncertain. CDR1 and CDR2 from the germline V gene are SGHTA and FQGNSA. V was clipped by 8 bases and J by 3 bases, with 16 bases between them. The CDR3 has 15 residues. The CDR3 DNA follows: TGTGCCAGCCGACGAAGGGCCTCCGACACCGGGGAGCTGTTTTTT. Translating gives CASRRRASDTGELFF.

This clone was observed a few times. The same CDR3 also results from other DNA sequences found in this sample. CDR3 DNA: TGCAGCGTTAGCCACACCGGGGAGCTGTTTTTT. Its translation is CSVSHTGELFF. The chain recombines TRBV29-1 with TRBJ2-2; D remains ambiguous. The CDR3 has 11 amino acids. CDR1 and CDR2 from the germline V gene are SQVTM and ANQGSEA. The V and J ends lost 5 bases and 3 bases respectively, with 4 bases between them.

This clone has only a few counts. V and J are TRBV29-1 and TRBJ2-5; D perhaps matches TRBD2 (5 bases). Germline V gene lookup returns CDR1 SQVTM and CDR2 ANQGSEA. This CDR3 spans 14 amino acids. Trimming left V 7 bases short and J 5 bases short, with 20 bases between. CDR3 coding DNA: TGCAGCGCTAAGGACTCTTCGACTTGGGAGACCCAGTACTTC. Amino acids: CSAKDSSTWETQYF.

The chain couples TRBV10-2 to TRBJ1-2; no definite D call. The V and J ends lost 3 bases and 6 bases respectively, with 11 bases between them. This CDR3 contains 13 residues. Germline assignment: CDR1 WSHSY and CDR2 SAAADI. The CDR3 here is CASSDNWDNGYTF. The CDR3 coding sequence is TGCGCCAGCAGTGATAATTGGGATAATGGCTACACCTTC.

Remarks on this clone: The junction and the germline gene differ at one end; a read error may be behind it. The chain uses TRBV7-7 and TRBJ2-5, with 12 bases aligning to TRBD2. The V gene's germline CDR1 is SSHAT and CDR2 FNYEAQ (reference sequence). This CDR3 comprises 19 residues. The CDR3 DNA is TGTGCTAGCAGCTTGGAGCTAGCGGGGGGGATTGATACCCAAGAGACCCAGTACTTC. Translation: CASSLELAGGIDTQETQYF. The full variable domain, with the rest looked up from reference TRBV7-7 and TRBJ2-5, is GAGVSQSPRYKVTKRGQDVTLRCDPISSHATLYWYQQALGQGPEFLTYFNYEAQPDKSGLPSDRFSAERPEGSISTLTIQRTEQRDSAMYRCASSLELAGGIDTQETQYFGPGTRLLVL.

This rearrangement joins TRBV29-1 to TRBJ2-1; D perhaps matches TRBD2 (6 bases). Trimming pared 7 bases from V and 6 bases from J, leaving 19 bases between. The CDR3 has 14 amino acids. From germline, CDR1 is SQVTM and CDR2 ANQGSEA. CDR3 sequence: CSALGPRGGNEQFF. CDR3 in DNA: TGCAGCGCCCTGGGACCCCGGGGAGGCAATGAGCAGTTCTTC.

A single count supports this clone. The chain combines TRBV6-1 with TRBJ2-4; D not resolved. Germline lookup yields CDR1 MNHNS and CDR2 SASEGT. The CDR3 covers 14 residues. V gave up 2 bases and J gave up 3 bases, with 8 bases separating them. CDR3 nucleotides: TGTGCCAGCAGTGAACTAGAAGGCAAAAACATTCAGTACTTC. This codes for CASSELEGKNIQYF.

For the CDR3, the DNA is TGTGCCAGCAGCCTACTTAGCGGCTCGGAGCTGTTTTTT. Its protein is CASSLLSGSELFF. This rearrangement joins TRBV6-6 to TRBJ2-2, with a tentative D call TRBD2 (6 bases). The V end was cut by 6 bases, the J end by 10 bases, with 15 bases between. This CDR3 region has 13 residues. Germline values: CDR1 MNHNY, CDR2 SVGAGI (reference sequence).

The rearrangement uses TRBV7-2 and TRBJ2-2; 8 bases align to TRBD1. Germline CDR1 reads SGHTA; CDR2 reads FQGNSA. This CDR3 region has 15 residues. V dropped 3 bases and J dropped 3; count of bases not matched to a gene: 3. The CDR3 DNA reads TGTGCCAGCAGCTTCGTCAGGGGGCACACCGGGGAGCTGTTTTTT. Protein: CASSFVRGHTGELFF.

The V and J genes are TRBV18 and TRBJ2-3; no definite D call. Germline-derived CDR1 and CDR2 are KGHSH and LQKENI. The V end lost 0 bases, the J end lost 7 bases, and 8 bases lay between the germline ends. The CDR3 contains 13 residues. CDR3 loop: CASSPPPENTQYF. DNA of the CDR3: TGTGCCAGCTCACCACCTCCTGAGAATACGCAGTATTTT.

The V and J genes are TRBV29-1 and TRBJ2-7; D may match TRBD1 or TRBD2 (7 bases each). Germline V gene sequence: CDR1 SQVTM, CDR2 ANQGSEA. Deletions cut 6 bases from V and 9 bases from J, with 18 bases between. CDR3 length: 12 residues. The CDR3 bases are TGCAGCGTGACAGGGACTAAACTTATGCAGTACTTC. The encoded protein is CSVTGTKLMQYF.

The chain uses TRBV29-1 and TRBJ1-2; 11 bases agree with TRBD1. With 6 bases clipped from V and 6 bases from J, the junction kept 6 bases outside the gene matches. The CDR3 has 13 residues. The germline gives CDR1 SQVTM, CDR2 ANQGSEA. CDR3 coding DNA: TGCAGCGTGGACAGGGGGCGCAAAAATGGCTACACCTTC. Translation: CSVDRGRKNGYTF.

The DNA for the CDR3 is TGTGCCAGCAGCTTAGATCGAGAGTCTCTGTTTTTT. Translating it yields CASSLDRESLFF. The genes are TRBV7-2 and TRBJ1-4; no firm D call. The CDR3 consists of 12 residues. Trimming pared 1 base from V and 14 bases from J, leaving 11 bases between. Germline CDR1 is SGHTA and CDR2 is FQGNSA.

The gene calls are TRBV6-5 and TRBJ1-1; D gene ambiguous. Germline V CDR1 and CDR2: MNHEY, SVGAGI. The V end was cut by 2 bases, the J end by 5 bases, with 9 bases between. The CDR3 spans 13 residues. CDR3 protein: CASSYGEETEAFF. The CDR3, as DNA: TGTGCCAGCAGTTACGGGGAGGAGACTGAAGCTTTCTTT.

V is TRBV6-6 and J is TRBJ1-4; a weak D match, TRBD1 (5 bases). Trimming shortened V by 5 bases and J by 3 bases, and 10 bases separated the two germline ends. This CDR3 is 14 amino acids long. Germline CDR1 is MNHNY and CDR2 is SVGAGI (reference sequence). CDR3 nucleotide sequence: TGTGCCAGCAGTCCCCGAGGGGCTAATGAAAAACTGTTTTTT. This encodes CASSPRGANEKLFF.

The chain is built from TRBV5-1 and TRBJ1-1; the match to TRBD1 covers 7 bases. The CDR3 covers 14 residues. The germline V gene encodes CDR1 SGHRS and CDR2 YFSETQ. Trimming took 4 bases from V and 5 from J; bases not matched to a gene: 8. Here the CDR3 reads CASSLRQGLTEAFF. The CDR3 bases are TGCGCCAGCAGCCTACGACAGGGTTTGACTGAAGCTTTCTTT.

This chain joins TRBV30 and TRBJ1-1, with D unresolved. The germline V gene has CDR1 GTSNPN and CDR2 SVGIG (reference sequence). CDR3 length: 13 residues. The germline V and J ends were trimmed by 2 bases and 5 bases, with 12 bases remaining between them. The CDR3 loop reads CAWSFYRGTEAFF. The CDR3 region has the DNA TGTGCCTGGAGTTTCTACAGAGGGACTGAAGCTTTCTTT.

V is TRBV2 and J is TRBJ1-1; D uncertain. Germline CDR1 is SNHLY and CDR2 is FYNNEI. The CDR3 is 15 amino acids. Trimming cost V 4 bases and J 4 bases, with 16 bases left between them. The DNA of the CDR3 is TGTGCCAGCAGTGCCAACAGAATAGGGAGCACTGAAGCTTTCTTT. It is translated as CASSANRIGSTEAFF.

The chain is built from TRBV4-3 and TRBJ2-7; TRBD2 might be the D (6 bases). V shed 6 bases and J shed 4 bases, with 22 bases lying between them. The CDR3 contains 16 residues. The germline V gene has CDR1 LGHNA and CDR2 YSLEER. CDR3 residues: CASSNATAGGRYEQYF. As DNA, the CDR3 is TGCGCCAGCAGTAACGCCACAGCTGGGGGGAGATACGAGCAGTACTTC.